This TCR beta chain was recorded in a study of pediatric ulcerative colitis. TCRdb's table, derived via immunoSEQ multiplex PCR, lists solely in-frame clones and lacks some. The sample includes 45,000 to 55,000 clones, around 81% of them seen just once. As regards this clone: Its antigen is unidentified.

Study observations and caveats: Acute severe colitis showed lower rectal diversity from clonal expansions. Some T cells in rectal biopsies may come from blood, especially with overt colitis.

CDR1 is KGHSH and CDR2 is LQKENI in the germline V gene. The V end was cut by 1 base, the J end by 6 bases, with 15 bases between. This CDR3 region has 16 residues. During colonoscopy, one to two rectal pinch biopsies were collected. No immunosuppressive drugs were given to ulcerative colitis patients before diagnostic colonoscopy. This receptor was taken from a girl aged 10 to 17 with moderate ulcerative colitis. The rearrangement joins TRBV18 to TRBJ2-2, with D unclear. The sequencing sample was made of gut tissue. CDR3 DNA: TGTGCCAGCTCACCACGATGGTTGGCTGGGGCCGGGGAGCTGTTTTTT. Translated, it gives CASSPRWLAGAGELFF.